This is a list of T cell receptor beta chains from one sample in a study of cytomegalovirus exposure and HLA in healthy donors. Sequencing was performed with immunoSEQ multiplex PCR; in TCRdb, only in-frame clones are kept and a portion is missing. The sample carries approximately 81,000 clones, roughly 80% recorded once. The sequenced sample consisted of PBMCs. The receptors come from a woman between 45 and 60 years old in good health and CMV-seropositive. CDR3s include the opening cysteine and the closing phenylalanine or tryptophan. D genes are given only for firm matches. Expanded clones get a size class; other rows say once, few or many, or leave the size out.

D gene,V gene,clone size,J gene,CDR3 DNA,CDR3 protein
-,TRBV5-1,-,TRBJ2-7,TGCGCCAGCAGCTTTTCTAGTGGCTCCTACGAGCAGTACTTC,CASSFSSGSYEQYF
-,TRBV2,-,TRBJ1-1,TGTGCCAGCAGTGAGGGCAGGTTTGTTGCTGAAGCTTTCTTT,CASSEGRFVAEAFF
TRBD2,TRBV28,-,TRBJ2-1,TGTGCCAGCAGTTTGCGGATGGGACTAGCGGACAATGAGCAGTTCTTC,CASSLRMGLADNEQFF
TRBD1,TRBV19,-,TRBJ1-1,TGTGCCAGTAGGGGGGGACAGGTCGCTGAAGCTTTCTTT,CASRGGQVAEAFF
TRBD1,TRBV19,-,TRBJ1-1,TGTGCCACTAAGACAGGGGGCTGGGGTACTGAAGCTTTCTTT,CATKTGGWGTEAFF
TRBD1,TRBV29-1,-,TRBJ1-2,TGCAGCGTTGTCATCGGACAGGGTTATGGCTACACCTTC,CSVVIGQGYGYTF
TRBD1,TRBV28,-,TRBJ2-7,TGTGCCAGCAGCCCCTTGGGACAGGGAAGCGACGAGCAGTACTTC,CASSPLGQGSDEQYF
-,TRBV28,-,TRBJ2-4,TGTGCCAGCAGCCCCACTGGCGGGCTAGCCAAAAACATTCAGTACTTC,CASSPTGGLAKNIQYF
TRBD2,TRBV29-1,-,TRBJ2-1,TGCAGCGTTGAAGACCGACTAGCGCCGAGCTCCTACAATGAGCAGTTCTTC,CSVEDRLAPSSYNEQFF
TRBD1,TRBV18,-,TRBJ1-4,TGTGCCAGCTCACAGGGGGCGAGTGAAAAACTGTTTTTT,CASSQGASEKLFF
-,TRBV28,-,TRBJ2-2,TGTGCCAGCAGACAGGGGGGGGGCACCGGGGAGCTGTTTTTT,CASRQGGGTGELFF
-,TRBV28,-,TRBJ2-2,TGTGCCAGCAGTCCCCCCGCCGGGGAGCTGTTTTTT,CASSPPAGELFF
TRBD2,TRBV19,once,TRBJ2-1,TGTGCCAGTAGTACCGCCCGGGGAGCGGGAGCTGTTAATGAGCAGTTCTTC,CASSTARGAGAVNEQFF
-,TRBV28,-,TRBJ1-2,TGTGCCAGCAGTGCTGACAGAAACTATGGCTACACCTTC,CASSADRNYGYTF
TRBD2,TRBV27,-,TRBJ2-7,TGTGCCAGCAGTTTCGGGACTAGAGGATCCTACGAGCAGTACTTC,CASSFGTRGSYEQYF
-,TRBV4-2,-,TRBJ2-1,TGTGCCAGCAGCCAAGACGGGGACAATGAGCAGTTCTTC,CASSQDGDNEQFF
-,TRBV28,-,TRBJ2-5,TGTGCCAGCACAGGACAAGAGACCCAGTACTTC,CASTGQETQYF
-,TRBV5-1,-,TRBJ2-1,TGCGCCAGCAGCAGGGACATCACCTCATTGGTCTTC,CASSRDITSLVF
TRBD2,TRBV14,-,TRBJ2-1,TGTGCCAGCAGCCAAGGGACTAGCGGGAGCGATGAGCAGTTCTTC,CASSQGTSGSDEQFF
TRBD2,TRBV5-4,-,TRBJ2-7,TGTGCCAGCAGCTTGACTAGCGGTGAAGTCGAGCAGTACTTC,CASSLTSGEVEQYF
TRBD2,TRBV13,few,TRBJ2-3,TGTGCCAGCAGCTTAGCTAGGACTAGCTCGGTCCCAGATACGCAGTATTTT,CASSLARTSSVPDTQYF
-,TRBV6-5,once,TRBJ2-7,TGTGCCAGCAGTTACTCCGGCAATAGCGAGCAGTACTTC,CASSYSGNSEQYF
TRBD1,TRBV19,-,TRBJ1-5,TGTGCCAGTAGCCCTAGGACAGGCCCCAATCAGCCCCAGCATTTT,CASSPRTGPNQPQHF
-,TRBV7-9,medium-sized,TRBJ2-1,TGTGCCAGCGGAAGACTAGACCATGAGCAGTTCTTC,CASGRLDHEQFF
TRBD1,TRBV10-3,-,TRBJ1-2,TGTGCCATCAGTGCGACAGGGGGTGGCTACACCTTC,CAISATGGGYTF
-,TRBV5-4,-,TRBJ1-4,TGTGCCAGCAGCTTGCGGGAAGGAGCTAATGAAAAACTGTTTTTT,CASSLREGANEKLFF
-,TRBV18,-,TRBJ1-5,TGTGCCAGCTCCGGGGGGGGAGATCAGCCCCAGCATTTT,CASSGGGDQPQHF
TRBD2,TRBV13,-,TRBJ2-1,TGTGCCAGCAGCACCTCTAGCGGGAGGGCCTGGAATGAGCAGTTCTTC,CASSTSSGRAWNEQFF
-,TRBV28,-,TRBJ2-7,TGTGCCAGCAGTTTCGGAGAAATCTACGAGCAGTACTTC,CASSFGEIYEQYF
TRBD1,TRBV27,few,TRBJ1-5,TGTGCCAGCAGTCGGGGACAGGGGGCTGGTCAGCCCCAGCATTTT,CASSRGQGAGQPQHF
TRBD1,TRBV9,-,TRBJ1-1,TGTGCCAGCAGCCCACCCGGGACAGGGGCCACTGAAGCTTTCTTT,CASSPPGTGATEAFF
-,TRBV9,once,TRBJ2-2,TGTGCCAGCAGCGAACGACTTAGTAGGGGGAACACCGGGGAGCTGTTTTTT,CASSERLSRGNTGELFF
-,TRBV6-1,-,TRBJ2-7,TGTGCCAGCAGTGACTCGGGGGACTCCTACGAGCAGTACTTC,CASSDSGDSYEQYF
-,TRBV11-3,-,TRBJ1-3,TGTGCCAGCAGCACTCGGACAGTCCTAAACACCATATATTTT,CASSTRTVLNTIYF
-,TRBV7-9,-,TRBJ2-3,TGTGCCAGCAGCTTAGATACGGGGAGCACAGATACGCAGTATTTT,CASSLDTGSTDTQYF